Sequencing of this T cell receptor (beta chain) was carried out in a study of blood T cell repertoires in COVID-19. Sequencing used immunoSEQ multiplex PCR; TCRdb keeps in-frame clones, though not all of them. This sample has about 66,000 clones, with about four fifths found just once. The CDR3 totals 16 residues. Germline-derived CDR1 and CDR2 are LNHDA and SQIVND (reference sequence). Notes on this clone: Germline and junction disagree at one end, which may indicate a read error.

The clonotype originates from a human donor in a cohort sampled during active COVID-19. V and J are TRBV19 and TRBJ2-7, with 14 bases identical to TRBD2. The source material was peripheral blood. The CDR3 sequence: CASSVTSGRASHEQYF. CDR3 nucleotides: TGTGCCAGTAGTGTGACTAGCGGGAGGGCCTCCCACGAGCAGTACTTC.